The 10 T cell receptor beta chains presented below share a single source sample, sequenced in a study of blood T cell repertoires in COVID-19. TCRdb's table, derived via immunoSEQ multiplex PCR, lists solely in-frame clones and lacks some. The sample shows fewer than 300,000 clones, 85% to 90% of them seen only once. The sample was PBMCs or T cells enriched from blood (not recorded which). Receptor source: a man aged 35 to 55 who had recovered from COVID-19.

Remarks on this clone: The identical CDR3 is also encoded by other nucleotide sequences in the sample. The chain uses TRBV11-2 and TRBJ1-1; D is unresolved. V was trimmed by 0 bases and J by 2 bases, leaving 4 bases between them. The CDR3 is 13 amino acids. The germline gives CDR1 SGHAT, CDR2 FQNNGV. CDR3 coding DNA: TGTGCCAGCAGCTTAGAGAGAAACACTGAAGCTTTCTTT. Translated: CASSLERNTEAFF.

The genes are TRBV6-5 and TRBJ1-2; tentative D call: TRBD1 (5 bases). Trimming took off 0 bases at V and 6 bases at J, with 8 bases between the two ends. Germline CDR1 MNHEY, CDR2 SVGAGI. The CDR3 loop spans 13 amino acids. CDR3: CASSYSTGDGYTF. CDR3 coding DNA: TGTGCCAGCAGTTACTCGACGGGGGATGGCTACACCTTC.

The chain joins TRBV15 to TRBJ2-7, with a possible D match to TRBD1 (5 bases). The ends were cut back, 3 bases at V and 3 bases at J, with 9 bases in the middle. Germline V gene data show CDR1 as LNHNV and CDR2 as YYDKDF (reference sequence). The CDR3 runs 13 residues. The CDR3 loop is CATSRAQGYEQYF. The DNA for the CDR3 is TGTGCCACCAGCAGGGCCCAGGGCTACGAGCAGTACTTC.

Comments on this clone: In the same sample, other DNA sequences code for this CDR3. This sequence joins TRBV7-8 and TRBJ2-2, with TRBD2 matching over 12 bases. This CDR3 comprises 16 residues. CDR1 and CDR2 from the germline V gene are SGHVS and FQNEAQ. After removal of 6 bases from V and 1 base from J, the junction contained 3 bases not matched to a gene. CDR3 nucleotide sequence: TGTGCCAGCAGTCGACTAGCGGGGGTGAACACCGGGGAGCTGTTTTTT. Its protein is CASSRLAGVNTGELFF.

The V call is TRBV11-3, the J call TRBJ1-2; no clear D. The V and J ends lost 0 bases and 5 bases respectively, with 16 bases between them. CDR1 SGHNT and CDR2 YENEEA come from the germline V gene. This CDR3 has 16 amino acids. CDR3 nucleotide sequence: TGTGCCAGCAGCTTAGACGCCGTCCCAAGGGAGTATGGCTACACCTTC. It codes for CASSLDAVPREYGYTF. Filled out from reference TRBV11-3 and TRBJ1-2, the complete variable domain reads EAGVVQSPRYKIIEKKQPVAFWCNPISGHNTLYWYLQNLGQGPELLIRYENEEAVDDSQLPKDRFSAERLKGVDSTLKIQPAELGDSAVYLCASSLDAVPREYGYTFGSGTRLTVV.

This clone came up once. The CDR3 loop reads CATSDYSNSPLHF. As DNA, the CDR3 is TGTGCCACCAGTGATTATTCGAATTCACCCCTCCACTTT. The V gene is TRBV24-1, the J gene TRBJ1-6; D not resolved. Germline assignment: CDR1 KGHDR and CDR2 SFDVKD. The CDR3 contains 13 residues. Trimming took 2 bases from V and 7 from J, leaving 5 bases between them.

The V gene is TRBV6-5, the J gene TRBJ2-7; 8 nucleotides line up with TRBD1. After removal of 7 bases from V and 6 bases from J, the junction contained 14 bases not matched to a gene. Germline V gene lookup returns CDR1 MNHEY and CDR2 SVGAGI. This CDR3 region has 15 residues. This CDR3 is CASTSSGTGRGEQYF. For the CDR3, the DNA is TGTGCCAGCACCTCCTCCGGGACAGGTCGGGGCGAGCAGTACTTC.

This clone appeared a few times. The chain employs TRBV2 and TRBJ1-2; the match to TRBD1 covers 7 bases. J lost 2 bases, V lost 6 bases, and 6 bases had no gene match. Germline loops: CDR1 SNHLY, CDR2 FYNNEI. The CDR3 consists of 14 residues. The CDR3 region is CASSELGQNYGYTF. In nucleotides, the CDR3 is TGTGCCAGCAGCGAGCTGGGACAGAACTATGGCTACACCTTC.

The chain recombines TRBV30 with TRBJ1-1; a possible D gene is TRBD1 (5 bases). The germline V gene has CDR1 GTSNPN and CDR2 SVGIG (reference sequence). The CDR3 sequence is 13 residues long. With 2 bases removed from V and 1 base from J, the gap between germline ends came to 8 bases. The CDR3 sequence: CAWSIQGNTEAFF. The CDR3 DNA reads TGTGCCTGGAGTATTCAGGGGAACACTGAAGCTTTCTTT.

CDR3 in amino acids: CASSLVWSGQETQYF. The DNA of the CDR3 is TGTGCCAGCAGCTTAGTGTGGTCAGGCCAAGAGACCCAGTACTTC. The rearrangement uses TRBV7-9 and TRBJ2-5; D unclear. V lost 1 base and J lost 1, with 10 bases in between. CDR3 length: 15 amino acids. Germline values: CDR1 SEHNR, CDR2 FQNEAQ (reference sequence).